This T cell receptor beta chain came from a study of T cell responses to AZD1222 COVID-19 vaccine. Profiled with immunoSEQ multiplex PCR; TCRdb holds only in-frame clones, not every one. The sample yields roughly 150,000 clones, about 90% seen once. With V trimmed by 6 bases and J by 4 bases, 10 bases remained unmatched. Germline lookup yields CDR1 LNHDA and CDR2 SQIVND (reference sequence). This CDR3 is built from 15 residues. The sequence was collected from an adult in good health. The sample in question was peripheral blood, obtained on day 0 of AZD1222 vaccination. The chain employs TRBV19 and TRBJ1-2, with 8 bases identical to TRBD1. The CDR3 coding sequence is TGTGCCAGTAGCTTCGACAGGGGAGTTAGCTATGGCTACACCTTC. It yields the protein CASSFDRGVSYGYTF.